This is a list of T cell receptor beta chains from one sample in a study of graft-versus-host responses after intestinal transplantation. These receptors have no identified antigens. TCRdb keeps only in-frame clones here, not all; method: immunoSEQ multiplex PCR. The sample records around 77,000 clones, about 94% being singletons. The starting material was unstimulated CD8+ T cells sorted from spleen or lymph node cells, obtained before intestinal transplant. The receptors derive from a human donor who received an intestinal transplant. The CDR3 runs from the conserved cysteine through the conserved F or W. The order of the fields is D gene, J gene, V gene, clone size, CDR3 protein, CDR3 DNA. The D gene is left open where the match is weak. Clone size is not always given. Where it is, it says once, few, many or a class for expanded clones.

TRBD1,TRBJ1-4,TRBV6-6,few,CASSFGQGNEKLFF,TGTGCCAGCAGTTTCGGACAGGGGAATGAAAAACTGTTTTTT
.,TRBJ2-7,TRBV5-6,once,CASSLESAVRYEQYF,TGTGCCAGCAGCTTGGAATCGGCAGTACGGTACGAGCAGTACTTC
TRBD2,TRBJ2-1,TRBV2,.,CASRSTSGNRRGLERSSYNEQFF,TGTGCCAGCAGATCGACTAGCGGGAACCGCAGGGGCCTCGAAAGGAGCTCCTACAATGAGCAGTTCTTC
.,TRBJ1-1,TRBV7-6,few,CASSFKRGEAFF,TGTGCCAGCAGCTTTAAGAGGGGTGAAGCTTTCTTT
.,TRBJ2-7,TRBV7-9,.,CASSFGQGKIYEQYF,TGTGCCAGCAGCTTTGGGCAGGGGAAAATCTACGAGCAGTACTTC
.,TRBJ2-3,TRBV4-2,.,CASSQDPLGTDTQYF,TGTGCCAGCAGCCAAGATCCGCTGGGCACAGATACGCAGTATTTT
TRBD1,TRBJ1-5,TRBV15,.,CATSTAGTAYQPQHF,TGTGCCACCAGCACCGCCGGGACAGCGTATCAGCCCCAGCATTTT
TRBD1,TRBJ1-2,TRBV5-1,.,CASSWDRGYYGYTF,TGCGCCAGCAGTTGGGACAGGGGGTACTATGGCTACACCTTC
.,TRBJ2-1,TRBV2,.,CASGFLGNEQFF,TGTGCCAGCGGATTCTTGGGAAATGAGCAGTTCTTC
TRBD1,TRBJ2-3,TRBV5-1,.,CASSPTSTGYADTQYF,TGCGCCAGCAGCCCGACCTCGACAGGGTACGCAGATACGCAGTATTTT
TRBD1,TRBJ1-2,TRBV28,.,CASSTDRAFYGYTF,TGTGCCAGCAGTACCGACAGGGCATTCTATGGCTACACCTTC
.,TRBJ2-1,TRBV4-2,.,CASSPYLTYARSSYNEQFF,TGTGCCAGCAGCCCCTACCTAACTTACGCGAGGAGCTCCTACAATGAGCAGTTCTTC
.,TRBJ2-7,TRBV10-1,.,CASSGGTGGEQYF,TGCGCCAGCAGTGGGGGGACCGGCGGGGAGCAGTACTTC
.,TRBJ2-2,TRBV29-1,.,CSVEGGSAELFF,TGCAGCGTTGAAGGAGGGAGCGCGGAGCTGTTTTTT
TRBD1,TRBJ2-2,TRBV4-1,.,CASSQVEQGAGELFF,TGCGCCAGCAGCCAAGTCGAACAGGGGGCCGGGGAGCTGTTTTTT
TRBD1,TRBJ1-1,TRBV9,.,CASSEGTGYTEAFF,TGTGCCAGCAGCGAGGGGACAGGATACACTGAAGCTTTCTTT
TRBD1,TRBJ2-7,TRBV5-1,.,CASSDGTGPSYEQYF,TGCGCCAGCAGCGACGGGACAGGGCCCTCCTACGAGCAGTACTTC
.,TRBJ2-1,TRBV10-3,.,CAISPPPRGLYNEQFF,TGTGCCATCAGCCCACCCCCCCGCGGACTATACAATGAGCAGTTCTTC
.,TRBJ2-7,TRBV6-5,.,CASSSSGYEQYF,TGTGCCAGCAGTTCGAGCGGATACGAGCAGTACTTC
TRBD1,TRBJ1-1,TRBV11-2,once,CASSLAGTENTEAFF,TGTGCCAGCAGCTTAGCGGGGACAGAGAACACTGAAGCTTTCTTT
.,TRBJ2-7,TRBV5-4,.,CASSLGTEYEQYF,TGTGCCAGCAGCTTGGGGACAGAGTACGAGCAGTACTTC
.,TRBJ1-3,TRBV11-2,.,CASSPTGPPSGNTIYF,TGTGCCAGCAGCCCAACAGGACCCCCCTCTGGAAACACCATATATTTT
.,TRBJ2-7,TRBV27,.,CASSLLGRYEQYF,TGTGCCAGCAGTTTATTAGGCCGCTACGAGCAGTACTTC
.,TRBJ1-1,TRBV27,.,CASSTTPGPEAFF,TGTGCCAGCAGTACGACCCCGGGCCCTGAAGCTTTCTTT
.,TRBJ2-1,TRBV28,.,CASSLSISGTEYEQFF,TGTGCCAGCAGTTTATCTATTTCCGGGACCGAGTATGAGCAGTTCTTC
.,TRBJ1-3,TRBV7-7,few,CASTHSSDGNTIYF,TGTGCCAGCACCCATAGCTCCGATGGAAACACCATATATTTT
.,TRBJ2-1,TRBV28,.,CASSFYGGINEQFF,TGCGCCAGCAGTTTTTATGGGGGCATCAATGAGCAGTTCTTC
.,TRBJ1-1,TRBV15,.,CATSRVGDSYYLNTEAFF,TGTGCCACCAGCAGAGTCGGAGACTCGTATTACCTGAACACTGAAGCTTTCTTT
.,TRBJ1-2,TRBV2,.,CASRTVYGYTF,TGTGCCAGCAGGACAGTTTATGGCTACACCTTC
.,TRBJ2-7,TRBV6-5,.,CASSNTLTREQYF,TGTGCCAGCAGTAACACCTTGACTCGCGAGCAGTACTTC
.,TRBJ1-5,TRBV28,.,CASSRNSNSNQPQHF,TGTGCCAGCAGTAGAAATAGTAATAGCAATCAGCCCCAGCATTTT
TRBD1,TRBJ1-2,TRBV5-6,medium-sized,CASSPGTGHYGYTF,TGTGCCAGCAGCCCCGGGACAGGGCACTATGGCTACACCTTC
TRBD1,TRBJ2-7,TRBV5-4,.,CASSFTTGGQGAINEQYF,TGTGCCAGCAGCTTTACGACAGGGGGACAGGGGGCAATTAACGAGCAGTACTTC
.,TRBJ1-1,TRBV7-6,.,CASSLDGGGSTEAFF,TGTGCCAGCAGCTTAGATGGGGGCGGTTCAACTGAAGCTTTCTTT
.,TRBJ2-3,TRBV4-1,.,CASSQDRGHFLTDTQYF,TGCGCCAGCAGCCAAGATAGGGGACACTTCCTCACAGATACGCAGTATTTT
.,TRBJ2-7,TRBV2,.,CASSGVAVSYEQYF,TGTGCCAGCAGTGGGGTAGCGGTCTCCTACGAGCAGTACTTC
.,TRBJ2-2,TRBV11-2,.,CASSSDGLYTGELFF,TGTGCCAGCAGCTCAGATGGGTTGTACACCGGGGAGCTGTTTTTT
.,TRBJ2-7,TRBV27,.,CASSARLTRYEQYF,TGTGCCAGCAGTGCACGACTAACACGTTACGAGCAGTACTTC
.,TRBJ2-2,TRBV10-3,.,CAISQGEDTGELFF,TGTGCCATCAGCCAGGGGGAGGACACCGGGGAGCTGTTTTTT
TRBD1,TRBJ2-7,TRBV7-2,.,CASSDTGTGGYEQYF,TGTGCCAGCAGCGACACCGGGACAGGGGGCTACGAGCAGTACTTC
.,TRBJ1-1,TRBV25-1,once,CASSEGGGEAFF,TGTGCCAGCAGTGAAGGGGGAGGTGAAGCTTTCTTT
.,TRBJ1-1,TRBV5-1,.,CASSPGRGVLDLNTEAFF,TGCGCCAGCAGCCCTGGCCGGGGGGTCTTGGACTTGAACACTGAAGCTTTCTTT
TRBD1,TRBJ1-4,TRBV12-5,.,CASGAADRGEKLFF,TGTGCTAGTGGTGCTGCCGACAGGGGTGAAAAACTGTTTTTT
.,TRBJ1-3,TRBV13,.,CASSQGEGSGNTIYF,TGTGCCAGCAGCCAAGGGGAAGGCTCTGGAAACACCATATATTTT
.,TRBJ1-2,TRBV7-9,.,CASSFLGVRGNYGYTF,TGTGCCAGCAGCTTTCTCGGGGTACGAGGTAACTATGGCTACACCTTC
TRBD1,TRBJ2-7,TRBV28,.,CASSPRQGSYEQYF,TGTGCCAGCAGTCCCAGACAGGGGTCGTACGAGCAGTACTTC
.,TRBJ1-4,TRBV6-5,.,CASSYSIAGADEKLFF,TGTGCCAGCAGTTACTCGATCGCAGGGGCTGATGAAAAACTGTTTTTT
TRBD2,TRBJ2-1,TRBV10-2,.,CASHFGLAGLVEQFF,TGCGCCAGCCACTTCGGACTAGCGGGATTGGTTGAGCAGTTCTTC
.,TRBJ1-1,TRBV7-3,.,CASSLWSGKTEAFF,TGTGCCAGCAGCTTATGGTCAGGGAAGACTGAAGCTTTCTTT
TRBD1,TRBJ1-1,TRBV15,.,CATRRTGATEAFF,TGTGCCACCAGAAGGACAGGAGCCACTGAAGCTTTCTTT
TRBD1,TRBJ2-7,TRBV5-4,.,CASSFRDRGNQQYF,TGTGCCAGCAGCTTCCGGGACAGGGGGAATCAGCAGTACTTC
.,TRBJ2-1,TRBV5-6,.,CASSLGGSPYNEQFF,TGTGCCAGCAGCTTGGGAGGGAGTCCCTACAATGAGCAGTTCTTC
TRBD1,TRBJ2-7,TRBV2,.,CASSEFSPTGYEQYF,TGTGCCAGCAGTGAATTCTCGCCGACAGGGTACGAGCAGTACTTC
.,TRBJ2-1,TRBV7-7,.,CASSLRDSSYNEQFF,TGTGCCAGCAGCTTACGGGATAGCTCCTACAATGAGCAGTTCTTC
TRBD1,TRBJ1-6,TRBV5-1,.,CASSVQGDQSPLHF,TGCGCCAGCAGCGTACAGGGGGATCAATCACCCCTCCACTTT